These 27 T cell receptor beta chains were sequenced from one sample in a study of blood T cell repertoires in COVID-19. This table comes from immunoSEQ multiplex PCR, and its TCRdb copy is limited to in-frame clones, with some not included. The sample records about 62,000 clones, 75% to 90% being singletons. Sequencing used peripheral blood. The receptors were gathered from a woman between 55 and 75 years old with COVID-19, enrolled during active disease.

The chain couples TRBV27 to TRBJ2-7; TRBD1 might be the D (6 bases). Trimming cost V 2 bases and J 5 bases, with 13 bases left between them. The CDR3 is 14 residues long. Germline V lookup: CDR1 MNHEY, CDR2 SMNVEV (reference sequence). In nucleotides, the CDR3 is TGTGCCAGCAGTTTAAGGGGGACCTACGACGAGCAGTACTTC. The encoded protein is CASSLRGTYDEQYF.

This chain uses TRBV15 with TRBJ2-1; 7 nucleotides match TRBD2. Per the germline V gene, CDR1 is LNHNV and CDR2 is YYDKDF (reference sequence). V lost 3 bases and J lost 3; bases outside the gene matches: 8. The CDR3 is 16 amino acids. The CDR3 DNA is TGTGCCACCAGCAGGTTGAGGGAGGGCCTCTACAATGAGCAGTTCTTC. It encodes CATSRLREGLYNEQFF.

This clone has only one observation. This chain links TRBV10-2 with TRBJ2-2, with 8 bases lining up with TRBD2. Losses at the gene ends were 7 bases for V and 0 bases for J; bases not matched to a gene: 7. The CDR3 is 16 amino acids. The germline CDR1 and CDR2 sequences are WSHSY and SAAADI. In DNA form, the CDR3 reads TGCGCCAGCACGGGGGGGACAAGGCCGAACACCGGGGAGCTGTTTTTT. Encoded protein: CASTGGTRPNTGELFF.

This clone was counted a single time. The chain uses TRBV9 and TRBJ2-5, with 8 bases that match TRBD2. V was clipped by 0 bases and J by 1 base; unmatched bases: 11. This CDR3 comprises 18 residues. Germline values: CDR1 SGDLS, CDR2 YYNGEE. The CDR3 region has the DNA TGTGCCAGCAGCGTAGCCACGTCCGCGGGAGGCGCCCAAGAGACCCAGTACTTC. Residues: CASSVATSAGGAQETQYF.

This rearrangement joins TRBV5-1 to TRBJ1-2; D gene uncertain. The CDR3 is 12 residues long. From germline, CDR1 is SGHRS and CDR2 YFSETQ. Trimming shortened V by 0 bases and J by 6 bases, and 6 bases separated the two germline ends. The CDR3 bases are TGCGCCAGCAGCTTGGTCACAGATGGCTACACCTTC. This sequence encodes CASSLVTDGYTF.

The V and J genes are TRBV6-6 and TRBJ2-7; the match to TRBD1 covers 9 bases. The CDR3 is 14 residues long. The junction had 8 bases not matched to a gene; V was cut back by 6 bases and J by 5 bases. CDR1 and CDR2 (germline): MNHNY, SVGAGI (reference sequence). The CDR3 nucleotides read TGTGCCAGCAGATTCACAGGGGGCTTGGACGAGCAGTACTTC. This gives the protein CASRFTGGLDEQYF.

The chain employs TRBV27 and TRBJ1-2; 8 bases fit TRBD1. CDR1 and CDR2 (germline): MNHEY, SMNVEV (reference sequence). V gave up 2 bases and J gave up 8 bases; unmatched junction bases: 7. This CDR3 is 14 amino acids long. CDR3 nucleotides: TGTGCCAGCAGTTTAAGGGGGCAGGGGGCGGGCTACACCTTC. As protein: CASSLRGQGAGYTF.

The genes are TRBV24-1 and TRBJ1-4; the match to TRBD1 covers 8 bases. Germline-derived CDR1 and CDR2 are KGHDR and SFDVKD. J gave up 2 bases and V 10 bases, and 2 bases lay outside the gene matches. This CDR3 region has 13 residues. CDR3 coding DNA: TGTGCCACTCAGGGGGCGACTAATGAAAAACTGTTTTTT. Protein sequence: CATQGATNEKLFF.

The rearrangement links TRBV7-9 to TRBJ2-7, with a weak D call TRBD2 (6 bases). Germline assignment: CDR1 SEHNR and CDR2 FQNEAQ (reference sequence). The CDR3 loop spans 17 amino acids. Trimming left V 1 base short and J 3 bases short, with 19 bases between. The CDR3 region is CASSLVSGDRGDYEQYF. The CDR3 nucleotides read TGTGCCAGCAGCTTAGTATCGGGGGATCGCGGAGACTACGAGCAGTACTTC.

This chain uses TRBV5-4 with TRBJ2-2; D possibly corresponds to TRBD2 (6 bases). The ends were cut back, 0 bases at V and 2 bases at J, with 11 bases in the middle. The CDR3 has 16 amino acids. The germline V gene encodes CDR1 SGHNT and CDR2 YYREEE (reference sequence). The CDR3, as DNA: TGTGCCAGCAGCTTGGTAGCGGCCCCAAACACCGGGGAGCTGTTTTTT. This translates into CASSLVAAPNTGELFF.

V gene TRBV6-5 combines with J gene TRBJ1-5; D remains unclear. V lost 0 bases, J lost 4 bases, and 13 bases lay in between. The CDR3 covers 16 residues. Germline V gives CDR1 MNHEY, CDR2 SVGAGI. The DNA of the CDR3 is TGTGCCAGCAGTTACTCGACATGGTCGGGAAATCAGCCCCAGCATTTT. Its translation is CASSYSTWSGNQPQHF.

A single count supports this clone. The V and J genes are TRBV7-2 and TRBJ1-2; 7 bases align to TRBD1. Per germline, CDR1 SGHTA and CDR2 FQGNSA. This CDR3 region has 15 residues. J was trimmed by 3 bases and V by 5 bases; bases with no gene match: 9. The CDR3 loop reads CASSLSRGNHYGYTF. CDR3 DNA sequence: TGTGCCAGCAGCCTGTCCAGGGGGAACCACTATGGCTACACCTTC.

In regard to this clone: The sample holds other DNA sequences that translate to the same CDR3. V usage is TRBV6-5 and J usage is TRBJ1-1; D remains unclear. CDR1 and CDR2 from the germline V gene are MNHEY and SVGAGI. V lost 5 bases to trimming and J lost 1 base, with 5 bases between them. CDR3 size: 12 residues. CDR3: CASSRQNTEAFF. The DNA of the CDR3 is TGTGCCAGCAGTAGACAGAACACTGAAGCTTTCTTT.

The chain recombines TRBV23-1 with TRBJ2-6; 8 nucleotides match TRBD1. TRBV23-1 is recorded as an ORF, its role being uncertain. CDR3 length: 18 amino acids. Trimming cost V 2 bases and J 0 bases; bases outside gene matches: 6. The CDR3 spells CASSQPLGQVSGANVLTF. CDR3 DNA sequence: TGCGCCAGCAGTCAACCGCTGGGACAGGTCTCTGGGGCCAACGTCCTGACTTTC.

The sample holds one count of this clone. The chain has TRBV7-2 and TRBJ2-1, with TRBD1 as a possible D gene (5 bases). Germline V gene sequence: CDR1 SGHTA, CDR2 FQGNSA. The germline V and J ends were trimmed by 5 bases and 0 bases, with 8 bases remaining between them. This CDR3 is built from 14 residues. The CDR3 nucleotides read TGTGCCAGCAGCCCCGACAGCTCCTACAATGAGCAGTTCTTC. Translation gives CASSPDSSYNEQFF.

This chain links TRBV7-8 with TRBJ2-1, with a tentative D call TRBD2 (5 bases). The germline V and J ends were trimmed by 5 bases and 13 bases, with 12 bases remaining between them. The germline gives CDR1 SGHVS, CDR2 FQNEAQ. CDR3 length: 11 amino acids. The CDR3 nucleotides are TGTGCCAGCAGCCCGGGGATAGGACAGTTCTTC. Amino acid sequence: CASSPGIGQFF.

This clone came up a few times. This chain uses TRBV11-3 with TRBJ2-7; D ambiguous. V lost 2 bases and J 3 bases, leaving 8 bases between the germline ends. Germline V gene data show CDR1 as SGHNT and CDR2 as YENEEA. This CDR3 is 13 amino acids long. The CDR3 nucleotides read TGTGCCAGCAGCTTAAGGCCGGGCTACGAGCAGTACTTC. Encoded protein: CASSLRPGYEQYF.

This chain connects TRBV7-2 to TRBJ1-2, with 8 bases that match TRBD1. J was trimmed by 1 base and V by 2 bases; bases with no gene match: 12. Germline V gene sequence: CDR1 SGHTA, CDR2 FQGNSA. The CDR3 is 18 residues long. As DNA, the CDR3 is TGTGCCAGCAGCTTAACCTCGTATCGGACAGGGAGTAACTATGGCTACACCTTC. Translated, it gives CASSLTSYRTGSNYGYTF.

The rearrangement joins TRBV18 to TRBJ2-5; a possible D gene is TRBD2 (5 bases). The CDR3 length is 14 residues. Germline CDR1 and CDR2: KGHSH and LQKENI. V shed 3 bases and J shed 1 base, with 9 bases lying between them. CDR3 coding DNA: TGTGCCAGCTCACCCCTGGACTCCCAAGAGACCCAGTACTTC. Amino acid sequence: CASSPLDSQETQYF.

J is TRBJ1-2 and V is TRBV24-1; a weak D match, TRBD1 (6 bases). Between the trimmed V and J ends, which lost 4 bases and 6 bases, there was a span of 14 bases. This CDR3 is built from 14 residues. CDR1 and CDR2 (germline): KGHDR, SFDVKD. The CDR3 is CATSEGAGWNGYTF. CDR3 in DNA: TGTGCCACCAGTGAGGGGGCAGGGTGGAATGGCTACACCTTC.

V usage is TRBV6-5 and J usage is TRBJ1-1; D is unresolved. V shed 2 bases and J shed 1 base, with 14 bases lying between them. The CDR3 totals 16 residues. Germline V CDR1 and CDR2: MNHEY, SVGAGI. The CDR3 sequence is CASSYTAVTENTEAFF. The CDR3 region has the DNA TGTGCCAGCAGTTACACCGCGGTGACGGAGAACACTGAAGCTTTCTTT.

V is TRBV28 and J is TRBJ1-2; 9 nucleotides line up with TRBD1. The J segment lost 5 bases and the V segment lost 6 bases, leaving 7 bases of the junction unmatched. Germline V gives CDR1 MDHEN, CDR2 SYDVKM. The CDR3 runs 14 residues. CDR3 region: CASRTGGPGYGYTF. CDR3 bases: TGTGCCAGCAGAACAGGGGGCCCTGGGTATGGCTACACCTTC.

This clone was recorded once. CDR3 sequence: CASRNRVQETQYF. The CDR3 DNA reads TGTGCCAGCAGAAACAGAGTTCAAGAGACCCAGTACTTC. The V call is TRBV11-3, the J call TRBJ2-5, with D uncertain. Looked up from germline, CDR1 is SGHNT and CDR2 is YENEEA. The CDR3 is made up of 13 amino acids. Trimming took off 6 bases at V and 2 bases at J, with 10 bases between the two ends.

In its sample, this clone was seen a few times. J is TRBJ2-7 and V is TRBV6-5; TRBD2 is a possible D gene (5 bases). V was shortened by 7 bases and J by 3 bases, with 16 bases between the two germline ends. The CDR3 length is 14 residues. The V gene's germline CDR1 is MNHEY and CDR2 SVGAGI. The CDR3 reads CASIPERGSYEQYF. CDR3 sequence (DNA): TGTGCCAGCATACCTGAGCGTGGGAGCTACGAGCAGTACTTC.

V and J are TRBV6-6 and TRBJ1-2; TRBD1 is a possible D gene (5 bases). The CDR3 has 14 amino acids. Trimming took off 0 bases at V and 6 bases at J, with 11 bases between the two ends. Germline V gives CDR1 MNHNY, CDR2 SVGAGI (reference sequence). The CDR3 nucleotides are TGTGCCAGCAGTTACTCCTCGAAGGGGAATGGCTACACCTTC. Translation: CASSYSSKGNGYTF.

The chain has TRBV11-2 and TRBJ2-5; 7 positions agree with TRBD2. Germline trimming cut 2 bases from V and 4 bases from J; bases unmatched to any gene: 7. Germline V CDR1 and CDR2: SGHAT, FQNNGV. This CDR3 spans 15 amino acids. The CDR3 DNA reads as TGTGCCAGCAGCTTATCGAGTGGGAGGGGAGAGACCCAGTACTTC. Amino acid sequence: CASSLSSGRGETQYF.

This rearrangement joins TRBV6-5 to TRBJ2-3; D uncertain. Trimming removed 6 bases from V and 4 bases from J, with 5 bases in between. Germline CDR1 and CDR2: MNHEY and SVGAGI. CDR3 size: 11 residues. CDR3 DNA sequence: TGTGCCAGCAGCTCCCCAGATACGCAGTATTTT. It encodes CASSSPDTQYF.